The subject of this entry is one T cell receptor beta chain. This specimen belongs to a study of cytomegalovirus exposure and HLA in healthy donors. The CDR3 is made up of 15 amino acids. Germline values: CDR1 MDHEN, CDR2 SYDVKM. Trimming removed 4 bases from V and 4 bases from J, with 16 bases in between. The PCR employed 60 Vbeta primers together with 13 Jbeta primers. Here immunoSEQ multiplex PCR was the method, and the copy in TCRdb shows in-frame clones only, minus some. The sample includes 150,000 or so clones, over 65% of them seen just once. Sequencing input: PBMCs. The chain combines TRBV28 with TRBJ1-1; maybe TRBD1 (6 bases). The TCR sequence derives from a man aged 18 to 29 in good health and CMV-seropositive. CDR3 sequence reads: CASSYREPGSTEAFF. The CDR3 nucleotides read TGTGCCAGCAGTTACAGGGAGCCTGGGAGCACTGAAGCTTTCTTT.